This TCR beta chain was observed in a study of T cells in Graves' hyperthyroidism and ophthalmopathy. Study-level information: Peripheral blood was acquired at first diagnosis, ahead of any therapy whatsoever. The study, taken as a whole, reports: Ophthalmopathy, as predicted by the model, came a median 6.5 months after the prediction.

Diagnoses were established using clinical symptoms, serum thyroxine and TRAb, thyroid ultrasound and orbital computed tomography. The authors took PBMCs from 7.5 to 10 ml fresh peripheral blood. At least ten counts were recorded for this clonotype. The antigen is unknown. Regions amplified from RNA transcripts were the TCR beta CDR3 regions. TCR CDR3 regions were first amplified by RT-PCR with HTBI primers. From the multiplex PCR reads, TCRdb called clonotypes with MiXCR, one entry per CDR3 protein. The profile shows hundreds of thousands of distinct CDR3 sequences, roughly 14% of them singletons. The sample taken for sequencing was blood. The origin of this receptor is a man aged 18 to 29 with Graves' ophthalmopathy.

The CDR3 sequence is CASSPWKQGGEQFF. CDR3 bases: TGTGCCAGCAGCCCTTGGAAACAAGGGGGTGAGCAGTTCTTC. V and J are TRBV7-8 and TRBJ2-1; D might be TRBD1 (6 bases). CDR1 is SGHVS, CDR2 FQNEAQ, per germline. CDR3 size: 14 residues. V lost 5 bases to trimming and J lost 9 bases, with 17 bases between them.